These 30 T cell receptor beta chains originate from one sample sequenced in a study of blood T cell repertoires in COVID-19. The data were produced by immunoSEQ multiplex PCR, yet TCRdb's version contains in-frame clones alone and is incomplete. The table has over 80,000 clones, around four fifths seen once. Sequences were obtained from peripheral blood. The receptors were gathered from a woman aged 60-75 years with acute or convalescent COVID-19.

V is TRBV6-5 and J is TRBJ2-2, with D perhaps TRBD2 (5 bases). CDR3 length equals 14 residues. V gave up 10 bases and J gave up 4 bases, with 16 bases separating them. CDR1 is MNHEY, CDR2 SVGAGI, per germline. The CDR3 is CAILRERVTGELFF. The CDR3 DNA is TGTGCCATCTTAAGGGAGCGCGTCACCGGGGAGCTGTTTTTT.

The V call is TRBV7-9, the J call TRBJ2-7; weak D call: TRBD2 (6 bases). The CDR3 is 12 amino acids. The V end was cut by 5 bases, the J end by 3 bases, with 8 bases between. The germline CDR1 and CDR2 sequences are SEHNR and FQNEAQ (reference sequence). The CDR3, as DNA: TGTGCCAGCAGCGCCGGGGGCTACGAGCAGTACTTC. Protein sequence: CASSAGGYEQYF.

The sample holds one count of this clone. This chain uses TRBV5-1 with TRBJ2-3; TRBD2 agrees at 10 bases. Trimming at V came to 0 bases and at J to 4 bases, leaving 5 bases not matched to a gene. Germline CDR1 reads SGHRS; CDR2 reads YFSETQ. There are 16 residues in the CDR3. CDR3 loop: CASSLGLAGAPDTQYF. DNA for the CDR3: TGCGCCAGCAGCTTGGGGCTAGCGGGGGCCCCAGATACGCAGTATTTT.

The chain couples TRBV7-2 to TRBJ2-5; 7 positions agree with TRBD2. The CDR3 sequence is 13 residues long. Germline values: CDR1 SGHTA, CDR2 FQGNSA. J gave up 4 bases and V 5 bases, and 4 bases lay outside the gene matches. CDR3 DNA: TGTGCCAGCAGCCCGACTAGCATAGAGACCCAGTACTTC. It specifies CASSPTSIETQYF.

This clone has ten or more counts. CDR3 DNA sequence: TGTGCCAGCAGCCAAGTTGGGCCAGGGGGTAGCTCTGGAAACACCATATATTTT. It codes for CASSQVGPGGSSGNTIYF. This rearrangement joins TRBV4-2 to TRBJ1-3, with 7 nucleotides matching TRBD1. V was pared by 1 base and J by 0 bases, with 9 bases of the junction left unmatched. There are 18 residues in the CDR3. Per the germline V gene, CDR1 is LGHNA and CDR2 is YNFKEQ.

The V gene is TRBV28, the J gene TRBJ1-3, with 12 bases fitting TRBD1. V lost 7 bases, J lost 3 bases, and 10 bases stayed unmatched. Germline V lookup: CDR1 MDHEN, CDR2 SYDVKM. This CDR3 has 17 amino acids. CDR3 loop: CASTLPGQGAIGNTIYF. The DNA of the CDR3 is TGTGCCAGCACCCTACCGGGACAGGGGGCGATTGGAAACACCATATATTTT.

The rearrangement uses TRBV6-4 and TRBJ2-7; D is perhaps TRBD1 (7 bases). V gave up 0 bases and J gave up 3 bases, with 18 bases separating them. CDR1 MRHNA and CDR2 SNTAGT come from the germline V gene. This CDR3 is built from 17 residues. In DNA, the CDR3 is TGTGCCAGCAGTGACTCAGGAGGGGGCCCTCCCTTCTACGAGCAGTACTTC. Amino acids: CASSDSGGGPPFYEQYF.

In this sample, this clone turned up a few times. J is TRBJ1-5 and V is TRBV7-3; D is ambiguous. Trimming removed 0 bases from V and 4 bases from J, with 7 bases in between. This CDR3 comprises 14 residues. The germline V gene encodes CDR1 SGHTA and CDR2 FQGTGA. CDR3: CASSLTGGNQPQHF. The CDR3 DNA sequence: TGTGCCAGCAGCTTAACTGGCGGGAATCAGCCCCAGCATTTT.

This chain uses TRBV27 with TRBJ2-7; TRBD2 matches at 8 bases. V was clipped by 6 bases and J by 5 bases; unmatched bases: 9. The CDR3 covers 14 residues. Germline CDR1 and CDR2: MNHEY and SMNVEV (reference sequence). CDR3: CASRQRGIIDEQYF. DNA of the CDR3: TGTGCCAGCAGACAGCGGGGGATCATCGACGAGCAGTACTTC.

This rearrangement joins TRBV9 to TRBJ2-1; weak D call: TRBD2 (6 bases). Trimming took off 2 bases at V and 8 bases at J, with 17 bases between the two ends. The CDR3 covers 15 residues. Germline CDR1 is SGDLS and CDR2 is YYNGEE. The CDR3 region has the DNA TGTGCCAGCAGCGTCGCGTCTAGCGCGTGGGATGAGCAGTTCTTC. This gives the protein CASSVASSAWDEQFF.

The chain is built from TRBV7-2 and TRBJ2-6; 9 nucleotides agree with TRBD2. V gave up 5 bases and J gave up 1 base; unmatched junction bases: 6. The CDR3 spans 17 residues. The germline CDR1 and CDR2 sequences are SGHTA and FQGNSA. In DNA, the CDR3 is TGTGCCAGCAGCCGTAGCGGGGGATTTTCTGGGGCCAACGTCCTGACTTTC. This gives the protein CASSRSGGFSGANVLTF.

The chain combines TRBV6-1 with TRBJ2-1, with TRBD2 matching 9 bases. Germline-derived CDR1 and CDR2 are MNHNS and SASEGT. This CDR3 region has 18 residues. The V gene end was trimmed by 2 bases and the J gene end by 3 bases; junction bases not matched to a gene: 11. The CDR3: CASSEYVSLAGFYNEQFF. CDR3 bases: TGTGCCAGCAGTGAATATGTTAGCCTAGCGGGGTTCTACAATGAGCAGTTCTTC.

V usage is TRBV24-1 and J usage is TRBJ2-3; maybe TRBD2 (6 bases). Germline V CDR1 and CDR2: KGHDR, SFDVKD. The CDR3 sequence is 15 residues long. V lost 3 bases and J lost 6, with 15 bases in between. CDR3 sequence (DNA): TGTGCCACCAGTGATCCGCGGGGCAATTGGGATACGCAGTATTTT. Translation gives CATSDPRGNWDTQYF.

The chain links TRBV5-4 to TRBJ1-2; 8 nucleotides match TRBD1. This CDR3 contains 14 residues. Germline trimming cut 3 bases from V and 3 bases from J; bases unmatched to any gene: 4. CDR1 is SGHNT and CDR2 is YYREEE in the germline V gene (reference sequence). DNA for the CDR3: TGTGCCAGCAGCTCGACAGGGGTGGACTATGGCTACACCTTC. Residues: CASSSTGVDYGYTF.

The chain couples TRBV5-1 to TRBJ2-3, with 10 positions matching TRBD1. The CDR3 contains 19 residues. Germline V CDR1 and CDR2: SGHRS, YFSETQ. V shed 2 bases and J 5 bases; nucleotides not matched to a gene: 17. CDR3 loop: CASSLWGSGTGVFGDTQYF. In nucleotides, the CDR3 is TGCGCCAGCAGCTTATGGGGGTCCGGGACAGGGGTTTTTGGAGATACGCAGTATTTT.

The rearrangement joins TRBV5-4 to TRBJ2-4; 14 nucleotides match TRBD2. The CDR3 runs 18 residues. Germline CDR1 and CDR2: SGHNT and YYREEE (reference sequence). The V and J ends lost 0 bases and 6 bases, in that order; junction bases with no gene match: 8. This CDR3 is CASSLGLAGGNFINIQYF. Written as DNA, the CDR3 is TGTGCCAGCAGCTTGGGACTAGCGGGGGGGAATTTTATAAACATTCAGTACTTC.

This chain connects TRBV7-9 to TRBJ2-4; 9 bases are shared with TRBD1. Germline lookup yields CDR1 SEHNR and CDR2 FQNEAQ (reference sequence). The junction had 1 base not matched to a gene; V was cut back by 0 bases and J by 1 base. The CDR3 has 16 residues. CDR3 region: CASSLAGTGAKNIQYF. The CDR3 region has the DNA TGTGCCAGCAGCTTAGCCGGGACAGGGGCCAAAAACATTCAGTACTTC. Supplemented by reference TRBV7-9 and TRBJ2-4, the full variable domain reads DTGVSQNPRHKITKRGQNVTFRCDPISEHNRLYWYRQTLGQGPEFLTYFQNEAQLEKSRLLSDRFSAERPKGSFSTLEIQRTEQGDSAMYLCASSLAGTGAKNIQYFGAGTRLSVL.

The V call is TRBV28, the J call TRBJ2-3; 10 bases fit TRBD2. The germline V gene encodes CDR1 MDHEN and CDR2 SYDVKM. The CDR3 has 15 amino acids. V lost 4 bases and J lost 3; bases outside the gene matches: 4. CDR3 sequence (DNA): TGTGCCAGCAGTTCTAGCGGGAGAGGGACAGATACGCAGTATTTT. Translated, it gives CASSSSGRGTDTQYF.

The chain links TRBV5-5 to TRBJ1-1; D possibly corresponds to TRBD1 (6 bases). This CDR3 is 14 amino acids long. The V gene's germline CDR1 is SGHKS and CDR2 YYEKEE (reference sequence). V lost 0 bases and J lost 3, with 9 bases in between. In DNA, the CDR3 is TGTGCCAGCAGCTTGGCGAGGGGGTACACTGAAGCTTTCTTT. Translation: CASSLARGYTEAFF.

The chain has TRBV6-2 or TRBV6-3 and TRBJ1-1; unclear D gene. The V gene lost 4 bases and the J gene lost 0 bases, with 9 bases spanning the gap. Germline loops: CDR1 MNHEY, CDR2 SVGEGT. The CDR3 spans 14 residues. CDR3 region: CASSSLTLNTEAFF. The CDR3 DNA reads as TGTGCCAGCAGTTCCCTGACATTGAACACTGAAGCTTTCTTT.

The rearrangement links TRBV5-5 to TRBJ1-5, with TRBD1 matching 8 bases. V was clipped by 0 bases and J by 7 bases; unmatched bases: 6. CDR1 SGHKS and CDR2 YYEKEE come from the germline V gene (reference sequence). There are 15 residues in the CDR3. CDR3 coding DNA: TGTGCCAGCAGCTTGGGGTTCAGGGGGCGACAGCCCCAGCATTTT. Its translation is CASSLGFRGRQPQHF.

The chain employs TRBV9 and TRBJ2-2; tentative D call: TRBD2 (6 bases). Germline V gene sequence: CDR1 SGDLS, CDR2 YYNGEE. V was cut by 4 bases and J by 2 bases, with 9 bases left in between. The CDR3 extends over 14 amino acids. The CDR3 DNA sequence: TGTGCCAGCAGCCCGGGACTTAACACCGGGGAGCTGTTTTTT. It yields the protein CASSPGLNTGELFF.

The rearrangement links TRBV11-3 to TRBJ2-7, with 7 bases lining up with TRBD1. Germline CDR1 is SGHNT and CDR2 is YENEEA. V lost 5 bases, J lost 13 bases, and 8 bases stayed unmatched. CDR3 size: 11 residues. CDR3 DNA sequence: TGTGCCAGCAGCCCAGACAGGGATCTCTACTTC. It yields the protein CASSPDRDLYF.

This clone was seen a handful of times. The CDR3 reads CASMTGTTLKAEAFF. CDR3 coding DNA: TGTGCCAGCATGACCGGGACTACTCTAAAGGCTGAAGCTTTCTTT. The rearrangement links TRBV2 to TRBJ1-1, with a weak D call TRBD1 (5 bases). CDR1 and CDR2 (germline): SNHLY, FYNNEI. The V and J ends lost 7 bases and 6 bases respectively, with 21 bases between them. This CDR3 region has 15 residues.

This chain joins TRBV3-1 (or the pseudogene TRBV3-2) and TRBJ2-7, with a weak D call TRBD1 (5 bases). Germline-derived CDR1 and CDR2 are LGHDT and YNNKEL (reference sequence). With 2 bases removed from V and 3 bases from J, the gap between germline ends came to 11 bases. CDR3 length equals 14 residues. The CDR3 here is CASSQRGLNYEQYF. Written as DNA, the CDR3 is TGTGCCAGCAGCCAAAGGGGCCTTAACTACGAGCAGTACTTC.

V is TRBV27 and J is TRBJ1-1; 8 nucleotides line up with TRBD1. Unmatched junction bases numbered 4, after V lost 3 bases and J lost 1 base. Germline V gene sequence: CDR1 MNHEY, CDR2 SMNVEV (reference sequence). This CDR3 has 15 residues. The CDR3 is CASSLTGVANTEAFF. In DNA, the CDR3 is TGTGCCAGCAGTTTGACAGGGGTGGCGAACACTGAAGCTTTCTTT.

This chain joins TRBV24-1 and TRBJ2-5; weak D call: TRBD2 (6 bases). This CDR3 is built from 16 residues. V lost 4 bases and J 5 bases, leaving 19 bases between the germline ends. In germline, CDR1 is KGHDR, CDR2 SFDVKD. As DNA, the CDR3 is TGTGCCACCAGTGACCCAAGCCATGGGGGGAGTGAGACCCAGTACTTC. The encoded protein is CATSDPSHGGSETQYF.

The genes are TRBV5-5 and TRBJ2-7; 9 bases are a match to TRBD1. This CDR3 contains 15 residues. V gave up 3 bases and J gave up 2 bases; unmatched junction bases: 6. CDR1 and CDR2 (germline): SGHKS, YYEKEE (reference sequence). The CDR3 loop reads CASSYLGTGPYEQYF. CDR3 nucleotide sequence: TGTGCCAGCAGCTACCTCGGGACAGGGCCCTACGAGCAGTACTTC.

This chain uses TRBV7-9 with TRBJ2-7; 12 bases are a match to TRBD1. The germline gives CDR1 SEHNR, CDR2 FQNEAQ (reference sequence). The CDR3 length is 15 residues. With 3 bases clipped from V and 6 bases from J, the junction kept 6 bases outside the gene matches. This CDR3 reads CASSFGTGGSGEQYF. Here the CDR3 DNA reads TGTGCCAGCAGCTTTGGGACAGGGGGCAGCGGCGAGCAGTACTTC.

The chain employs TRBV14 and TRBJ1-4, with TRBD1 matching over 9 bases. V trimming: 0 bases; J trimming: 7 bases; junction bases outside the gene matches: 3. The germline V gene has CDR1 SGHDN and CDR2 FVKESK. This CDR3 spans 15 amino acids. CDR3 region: CASSQEQGATEKLFF. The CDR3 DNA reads TGTGCCAGCAGCCAAGAACAGGGGGCGACTGAAAAACTGTTTTTT.